The 17 T cell receptor beta chains below were found in one sample sequenced in a study of early T cells in non-severe SARS-CoV-2 infection. Each CDR3 protein is one row after TCRdb ran MiXCR on the 5' RACE reads. The sample lists 60,000 or so distinct CDR3 sequences, around 9.7% occurring once. Input material: whole blood. These receptors came from an adult who was a healthcare worker with PCR-confirmed SARS-CoV-2 infection or an uninfected control (not recorded which).

There are many counts of this clonotype. The rearrangement joins TRBV20-1 to TRBJ1-2; 8 bases are shared with TRBD1. This CDR3 has 12 amino acids. Per germline, CDR1 DFQATT and CDR2 SNEGSKA (reference sequence). V dropped 5 bases and J dropped 4; count of bases not matched to a gene: 3. The CDR3 sequence: CSASDRGYGYTF. CDR3 in DNA: TGCAGTGCTTCTGACAGGGGCTATGGCTACACCTTC.

The chain has TRBV3-1 and TRBJ2-2; D is ambiguous. Germline-derived CDR1 and CDR2 are LGHDT and YNNKEL (reference sequence). This CDR3 comprises 11 residues. Deletions cut 5 bases from V and 7 bases from J, with 5 bases between. CDR3 sequence reads: CASSANGELFF. CDR3 nucleotide sequence: TGTGCCAGCAGCGCTAACGGGGAGCTGTTTTTT.

The chain couples TRBV29-1 to TRBJ2-1; 8 bases align to TRBD1. This CDR3 has 14 amino acids. The germline gives CDR1 SQVTM, CDR2 ANQGSEA. Trimming took 1 base from V and 6 from J; bases not matched to a gene: 5. The CDR3 sequence is CSVEGTGTINEQFF. The CDR3 nucleotides read TGCAGCGTTGAAGGGACAGGGACGATCAATGAGCAGTTCTTC.

This clonotype was counted a few times. V gene TRBV7-6 combines with J gene TRBJ2-3; TRBD2 is a possible D gene (6 bases). The CDR3 is made up of 18 amino acids. Germline values: CDR1 SGHVS, CDR2 FNYEAQ. V dropped 5 bases and J dropped 10 bases, with 31 bases sitting between them. CDR3 in DNA: TGTGCCAGCAGCCAAGAGGCATCCGGGACTTTCGTGAACCCGGCGCAGTATTTT. This sequence encodes CASSQEASGTFVNPAQYF. Variable domain in full (rest from reference TRBV7-6 and TRBJ2-3): GAGVSQSPRYKVTKRGQDVALRCDPISGHVSLYWYRQALGQGPEFLTYFNYEAQQDKSGLPNDRFSAERPEGSISTLTIQRTEQRDSAMYRCASSQEASGTFVNPAQYFGPGTRLTVL.

There are many counts of this clonotype. J is TRBJ2-3 and V is TRBV7-8; 9 positions match TRBD2. Unmatched junction bases numbered 5, after V lost 5 bases and J lost 2 bases. Germline V gene data show CDR1 as SGHVS and CDR2 as FQNEAQ. CDR3 length: 15 amino acids. The CDR3 spells CASSLKREDTDTQYF. CDR3 DNA sequence: TGTGCCAGCAGCCTCAAGCGGGAGGACACAGATACGCAGTATTTT.

This chain links TRBV2 with TRBJ2-5; D is possibly TRBD1 (5 bases). This CDR3 comprises 14 residues. Germline V gene sequence: CDR1 SNHLY, CDR2 FYNNEI. The germline V and J ends were trimmed by 3 bases and 3 bases, with 11 bases remaining between them. The chain's CDR3 is CASSDRDGEETQYF. The CDR3 DNA follows: TGTGCCAGCAGTGACAGGGATGGGGAAGAGACCCAGTACTTC.

This chain links TRBV12-3 or TRBV12-4 with TRBJ2-7, with D unresolved. Trimming shortened V by 8 bases and J by 0 bases, and 17 bases separated the two germline ends. This CDR3 has 15 amino acids. The CDR3 sequence is CASPTLIPSSYEQYF. In DNA form, the CDR3 reads TGTGCCAGCCCAACCTTAATCCCTAGCTCCTACGAGCAGTACTTC.

The CDR3 DNA is TGTGCAAGTCGCTTGGCAGAAAGGGAGCAGTACTTC. The encoded protein is CASRLAEREQYF. The J gene is TRBJ2-7, the V gene TRBV12-2. TRBV12-2 is a known pseudogene. The CDR3 has 12 residues.

This clonotype appeared a few times. This sequence joins TRBV7-6 and TRBJ2-5; the match to TRBD1 covers 12 bases. V gave up 5 bases and J gave up 3 bases; unmatched junction bases: 7. Germline V gene data show CDR1 as SGHVS and CDR2 as FNYEAQ. This CDR3 spans 16 amino acids. The CDR3 spells CASSQGGTGGEETQYF. DNA for the CDR3: TGTGCCAGCAGCCAAGGGGGGACAGGGGGCGAAGAGACCCAGTACTTC.

Only a few counts were recorded for this clonotype. The gene calls are TRBV3-1 and TRBJ1-6; D gene unclear. V lost 1 base, J lost 4 bases, and 8 bases lay in between. This CDR3 region has 15 residues. Germline V CDR1 and CDR2: LGHDT, YNNKEL (reference sequence). The CDR3 nucleotides read TGTGCCAGCAGCCAAGTTAACAGATATAATTCACCCCTCCACTTT. Translated: CASSQVNRYNSPLHF.

V is TRBV5-5 and J is TRBJ1-1, with a weak D call TRBD1 (6 bases). V was trimmed by 4 bases and J by 1 base, leaving 14 bases between them. The CDR3 covers 15 residues. Germline-derived CDR1 and CDR2 are SGHKS and YYEKEE (reference sequence). CDR3 sequence: CASSPPGHKNTEAFF. The CDR3 coding sequence is TGTGCCAGCAGCCCTCCGGGACACAAGAACACTGAAGCTTTCTTT. Full variable domain (remainder filled in from reference TRBV5-5 and TRBJ1-1): DAGVTQSPTHLIKTRGQQVTLRCSPISGHKSVSWYQQVLGQGPQFIFQYYEKEERGRGNFPDRFSARQFPNYSSELNVNALLLGDSALYLCASSPPGHKNTEAFFGQGTRLTVV.

This clonotype was seen only a few times. The gene calls are TRBV20-1 and TRBJ1-1; 7 bases are a match to TRBD1. Trimming removed 2 bases from V and 2 bases from J; junction bases left unmatched: 8. Germline CDR1 reads DFQATT; CDR2 reads SNEGSKA (reference sequence). This CDR3 spans 15 amino acids. DNA for the CDR3: TGCAGTGCTAGACTCAGGGGACAGCCAAACACTGAAGCTTTCTTT. Translated: CSARLRGQPNTEAFF.

This clonotype was found a few times. The chain combines TRBV5-6 with TRBJ1-1; 8 bases match TRBD1. Losses at the gene ends were 2 bases for V and 2 bases for J; bases not matched to a gene: 8. This CDR3 spans 16 amino acids. The V gene's germline CDR1 is SGHDT and CDR2 YYEEEE. For the CDR3, the DNA is TGTGCCAGCAGCTTAAACCCGACAGGGGCCAACACTGAAGCTTTCTTT. Its translation: CASSLNPTGANTEAFF. The variable domain in full, with the rest retrieved from reference TRBV5-6 and TRBJ1-1, is DAGVTQSPTHLIKTRGQQVTLRCSPKSGHDTVSWYQQALGQGPQFIFQYYEEEERQRGNFPDRFSGHQFPNYSSELNVNALLLGDSALYLCASSLNPTGANTEAFFGQGTRLTVV.

This clonotype has just a few counts. The CDR3 reads CASSPFRGGPTDTQYF. CDR3 sequence (DNA): TGTGCCAGCAGCCCTTTTAGGGGGGGGCCCACAGATACGCAGTATTTT. The rearrangement links TRBV11-2 to TRBJ2-3; the D gene is possibly TRBD2 (7 bases). Germline CDR1 is SGHAT and CDR2 is FQNNGV. The CDR3 extends over 16 amino acids. Trimming took 5 bases from V and 2 from J, leaving 17 bases between them. The full variable domain, completed using reference TRBV11-2 and TRBJ2-3, is EAGVAQSPRYKIIEKRQSVAFWCNPISGHATLYWYQQILGQGPKLLIQFQNNGVVDDSQLPKDRFSAERLKGVDSTLKIQPAKLEDSAVYLCASSPFRGGPTDTQYFGPGTRLTVL.

This clonotype was seen ten or more times. The J gene is TRBJ2-7, the V gene TRBV3-1; no clear D gene. The CDR3 covers 11 residues. Trimming pared 0 bases from V and 6 bases from J, leaving 3 bases between. Germline CDR1 and CDR2: LGHDT and YNNKEL (reference sequence). CDR3 in amino acids: CASSQDSEQYF. CDR3 coding DNA: TGTGCCAGCAGCCAAGATTCCGAGCAGTACTTC.

The V and J genes are TRBV5-4 and TRBJ1-6; 8 bases line up with TRBD1. V shed 2 bases and J 6 bases; nucleotides not matched to a gene: 1. This CDR3 contains 14 residues. Germline V gene lookup returns CDR1 SGHNT and CDR2 YYREEE (reference sequence). As DNA, the CDR3 is TGTGCCAGCAGCTTTCAGGGGGCTAATTCACCCCTCCACTTT. It yields the protein CASSFQGANSPLHF.

The chain links TRBV3-1 to TRBJ1-3; D is undetermined. Per the germline V gene, CDR1 is LGHDT and CDR2 is YNNKEL (reference sequence). V lost 2 bases and J 0 bases, leaving 5 bases between the germline ends. The CDR3 length is 14 residues. The DNA of the CDR3 is TGTGCCAGCAGCCAATTGGGCTCTGGAAACACCATATATTTT. It encodes CASSQLGSGNTIYF.